The 14 T cell receptor beta chains below come from one sample, sequenced in a study of CD8+ T cells in alopecia areata. Sequencing used cDNA as its template, made by extracting RNA and reverse transcribing it. Here immunoSEQ multiplex PCR was the method, and the copy in TCRdb shows in-frame clones only, minus some. The sample lists about 140,000 clones, roughly half occurring once. The starting material was CD4+ T cells sorted from blood, obtained at week 0. The receptors shown here come from a human donor with alopecia areata.

The chain carries TRBV30 and TRBJ2-7; 7 positions agree with TRBD1. This CDR3 is 14 amino acids long. Looked up from germline, CDR1 is GTSNPN and CDR2 is SVGIG (reference sequence). Germline trimming cut 4 bases from V and 3 bases from J; bases unmatched to any gene: 9. CDR3 loop: CAWKETGMVYEQYF. CDR3 nucleotides: TGTGCCTGGAAGGAGACAGGGATGGTCTACGAGCAGTACTTC.

The rearrangement joins TRBV29-1 to TRBJ2-5, with D tentatively TRBD1 or TRBD2 (6 bases each). The V end lost 2 bases, the J end lost 4 bases, and 8 bases lay between the germline ends. Germline V gene sequence: CDR1 SQVTM, CDR2 ANQGSEA. The CDR3 loop spans 12 amino acids. The CDR3 loop is CSVESGAETQYF. The CDR3 nucleotides are TGCAGCGTTGAATCGGGGGCAGAGACCCAGTACTTC.

The rearrangement joins TRBV30 to TRBJ2-4; D is tentatively TRBD1 or TRBD2 (5 bases each). Germline V gene lookup returns CDR1 GTSNPN and CDR2 SVGIG (reference sequence). V lost 5 bases, J lost 7 bases, and 15 bases lay in between. The CDR3 length is 13 residues. DNA of the CDR3: TGTGCCTGGGGGACCCCTGTCTTGAACATTCAGTACTTC. Amino acids: CAWGTPVLNIQYF.

The gene calls are TRBV5-1 and TRBJ2-3; D may be TRBD1 (6 bases). The CDR3 runs to 15 residues. V lost 7 bases and J 5 bases, leaving 20 bases between the germline ends. Germline V CDR1 and CDR2: SGHRS, YFSETQ. This CDR3 is CASSLSGVHGDTQYF. CDR3 DNA sequence: TGCGCCAGCTCTCTCTCAGGGGTGCATGGAGATACGCAGTATTTT.

This clone was counted a few times. The rearrangement joins TRBV4-1 to TRBJ2-2, with D tentatively TRBD1 or TRBD2 (7 bases each). This CDR3 comprises 19 residues. CDR1 and CDR2 from the germline V gene are MGHRA and YSYEKL. Trimming left V 2 bases short and J 1 base short, with 20 bases between. CDR3 region: CASSQPKGGGTVNTGELFF. CDR3 in DNA: TGCGCCAGCAGCCAACCCAAGGGGGGAGGGACAGTGAACACCGGGGAGCTGTTTTTT.

The chain recombines TRBV28 with TRBJ2-7; D remains unclear. The V end lost 7 bases, the J end lost 1 base, and 20 bases lay between the germline ends. CDR3 length: 16 amino acids. CDR1 is MDHEN, CDR2 SYDVKM, per germline. This CDR3 reads CASTKDRFGPSYEQYF. The CDR3 DNA reads TGTGCCAGCACCAAGGACCGTTTTGGCCCTTCCTACGAGCAGTACTTC.

This sequence joins TRBV7-2 and TRBJ2-7, with 8 bases identical to TRBD1. With V trimmed by 0 bases and J by 2 bases, 6 bases remained unmatched. This CDR3 spans 16 amino acids. The germline V gene has CDR1 SGHTA and CDR2 FQGNSA. The CDR3 DNA follows: TGTGCCAGCAGCTTAGCAAACAGGGGGTGGGCCTACGAGCAGTACTTC. Protein sequence: CASSLANRGWAYEQYF.

The chain uses TRBV4-3 and TRBJ1-5; D perhaps matches TRBD1 (6 bases). The CDR3 totals 15 residues. Trimming pared 1 base from V and 5 bases from J, leaving 12 bases between. Germline lookup yields CDR1 LGHNA and CDR2 YSLEER. DNA for the CDR3: TGCGCCAGCAGCCAAGCGAGGGGGGTACATCAGCCCCAGCATTTT. As protein: CASSQARGVHQPQHF.

J is TRBJ1-2 and V is TRBV5-1; D gene unclear. This CDR3 has 12 residues. The V end lost 5 bases, the J end lost 6 bases, and 11 bases lay between the germline ends. Germline-derived CDR1 and CDR2 are SGHRS and YFSETQ. This chain's CDR3 is CASRAADHGYTF. CDR3 DNA sequence: TGCGCCAGCAGGGCCGCGGATCATGGCTACACCTTC.

This chain connects TRBV27 to TRBJ1-2, with D possibly matching TRBD1 (5 bases). Deletions cut 6 bases from V and 4 bases from J, with 21 bases between. The CDR3 consists of 16 residues. Germline lookup yields CDR1 MNHEY and CDR2 SMNVEV (reference sequence). CDR3: CASSPPGGSRLYGYTF. The CDR3 DNA is TGTGCCAGCAGCCCTCCCGGGGGGTCTCGGCTCTATGGCTACACCTTC.

In nucleotides, the CDR3 is TGTGCCTGGAGTCGTTCGAGGGCAACCGGGGAGCTGTTTTTT. Translated: CAWSRSRATGELFF. The rearrangement joins TRBV30 to TRBJ2-2; tentative D call: TRBD2 (5 bases). The CDR3 length is 14 residues. The germline V gene has CDR1 GTSNPN and CDR2 SVGIG (reference sequence). Deletions cut 2 bases from V and 5 bases from J, with 12 bases between.

The chain has TRBV5-1 and TRBJ2-5, with 15 bases aligning to TRBD2. V trimming: 7 bases; J trimming: 4 bases; junction bases outside the gene matches: 5. Germline assignment: CDR1 SGHRS and CDR2 YFSETQ. The CDR3 consists of 15 residues. CDR3 sequence reads: CASAGTSGRSETQYF. In DNA form, the CDR3 reads TGCGCCAGCGCCGGGACTAGCGGGAGGTCAGAGACCCAGTACTTC.

This clone was observed once. The V gene is TRBV25-1, the J gene TRBJ1-2; D remains unclear. The V end lost 1 base, the J end lost 4 bases, and 7 bases lay between the germline ends. Germline lookup yields CDR1 MGHDK and CDR2 SYGVNS. CDR3 length equals 13 residues. The CDR3 coding sequence is TGTGCCAGCAGTGAATTGGGCAGCTATGGCTACACCTTC. This translates into CASSELGSYGYTF.

Only a few counts were recorded for this clone. This rearrangement joins TRBV5-1 to TRBJ1-2, with no clear D. This CDR3 region has 15 residues. CDR1 is SGHRS, CDR2 YFSETQ, per germline. V was trimmed by 0 bases and J by 3 bases, leaving 12 bases between them. Here the CDR3 DNA reads TGCGCCAGCAGCTTGGATGGGCAAGATCACTATGGCTACACCTTC. Protein product: CASSLDGQDHYGYTF.